Reported below is one T cell receptor (beta chain). CDR1 DFQATT and CDR2 SNEGSKA come from the germline V gene (reference sequence). The CDR3 has 17 amino acids. Trimming at V came to 1 base and at J to 3 bases, leaving 10 bases not matched to a gene. This record belongs to a study of T cell repertoires in cytomegalovirus infection. One entry per CDR3 protein results from TCRdb running MiXCR on the reads. The top ten clones hold roughly 8% of a sample with fewer than 700,000 distinct CDR3 sequences, less than 25% of them seen once. This sequence joins TRBV20-1 and TRBJ2-7; 12 nucleotides align to TRBD1. This receptor was identified in a human donor in good health (CMV status not recorded). Some clones in this sample may be carry-over from other donors' samples. The sample taken for sequencing was CD8+ T cells from PBMCs. The DNA of the CDR3 is TGCAGTGCTAGAGGTTATCCGGGACAGGGGGCTTACTACGAGCAGTACTTC. As protein: CSARGYPGQGAYYEQYF.